This T cell receptor beta chain was identified during a study of shared clonotypes between healthy human individuals. Germline lookup yields CDR1 LGHNA and CDR2 YSLEER. V lost 0 bases and J 5 bases, leaving 7 bases between the germline ends. The CDR3 contains 14 residues. Sequencing used immunoSEQ multiplex PCR; TCRdb keeps in-frame clones, though not all of them. The profile covers over a million clones, with roughly 80% appearing a single time and 1.4% taken by the ten largest. Sequencing was done on a sample of memory CD4+ T cells sorted from blood. Documented subset: CD45RA-negative fraction. The chain joins TRBV4-3 to TRBJ2-2; D is ambiguous. The clonotype was recovered from a man aged 18 to 30 in good health. In DNA form, the CDR3 reads TGCGCCAGCAGCCAAGATCCCGGGACCGGGGAGCTGTTTTTT. This codes for CASSQDPGTGELFF.